The clone carrying this T cell receptor beta chain occurred many times. The antigen remains undetermined. These data belong to a study of post-analysis software for immune sequencing data. Study background: Relapsing-remitting, secondary progressive and progressive-relapsing courses of multiple sclerosis were included. Study-wide points: Relative to controls, patients had five TRBV segments at higher frequency, with TRBV5-6, TRBV5-1 and TRBV20-1 among these.

Unique-molecular-identifier-tagged TCR beta cDNA libraries were used. Between 1 and 10 million T cells gave rise to some 490,000 cDNA molecules. TCRdb called the PCR reads again in MiXCR, with one record for every CDR3 protein. In the table there are roughly 620,000 distinct CDR3 sequences, about 44% of which are singletons. Germline V gene sequence: CDR1 SGHVS, CDR2 FQNEAQ. There are 16 residues in the CDR3. V dropped 5 bases and J dropped 3; count of bases not matched to a gene: 7. The sequence came from a girl between 5 and 17 years old with multiple sclerosis. Input material: blood. The gene calls are TRBV7-8 and TRBJ1-4; 9 nucleotides line up with TRBD1. The CDR3 region has the DNA TGTGCCAGCAGCCCCGACAGGGGGAGGGCTAATGAAAAACTGTTTTTT. Protein: CASSPDRGRANEKLFF. The full variable domain, completed using reference TRBV7-8 and TRBJ1-4, is GAGVSQSPRYKVAKRGQDVALRCDPISGHVSLFWYQQALGQGPEFLTYFQNEAQLDKSGLPSDRFFAERPEGSVSTLKIQRTQQEDSAVYLCASSPDRGRANEKLFFGSGTQLSVL.